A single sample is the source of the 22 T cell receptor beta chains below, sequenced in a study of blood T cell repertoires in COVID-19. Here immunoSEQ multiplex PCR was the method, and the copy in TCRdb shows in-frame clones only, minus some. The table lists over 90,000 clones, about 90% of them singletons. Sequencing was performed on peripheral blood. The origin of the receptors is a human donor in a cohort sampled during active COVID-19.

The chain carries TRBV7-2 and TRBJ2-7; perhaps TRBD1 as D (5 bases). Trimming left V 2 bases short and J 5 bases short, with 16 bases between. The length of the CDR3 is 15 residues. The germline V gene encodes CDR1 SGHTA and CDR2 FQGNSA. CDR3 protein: CASSLNSGRQNEQYF. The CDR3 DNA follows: TGTGCCAGCAGCTTAAATTCCGGCAGACAGAACGAGCAGTACTTC.

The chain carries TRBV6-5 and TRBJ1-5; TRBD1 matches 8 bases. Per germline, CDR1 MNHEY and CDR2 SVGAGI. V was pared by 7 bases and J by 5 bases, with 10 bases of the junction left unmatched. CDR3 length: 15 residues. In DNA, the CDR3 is TGTGCCAGCACACCTCCAGGGACAGGAGATCAGCCCCAGCATTTT. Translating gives CASTPPGTGDQPQHF.

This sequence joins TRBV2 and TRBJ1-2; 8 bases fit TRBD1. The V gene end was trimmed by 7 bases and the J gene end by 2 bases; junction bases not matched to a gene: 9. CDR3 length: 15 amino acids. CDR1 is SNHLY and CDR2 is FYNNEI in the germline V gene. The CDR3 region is CASKDRGGVNYGYTF. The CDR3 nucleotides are TGTGCCAGCAAAGACAGGGGAGGGGTGAACTATGGCTACACCTTC.

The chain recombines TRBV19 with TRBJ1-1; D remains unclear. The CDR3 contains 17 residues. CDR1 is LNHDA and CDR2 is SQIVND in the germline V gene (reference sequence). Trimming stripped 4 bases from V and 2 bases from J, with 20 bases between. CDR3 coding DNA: TGTGCCAGTAGTACCGAGAGAGGGAAAGGGTACAACACTGAAGCTTTCTTT. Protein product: CASSTERGKGYNTEAFF.

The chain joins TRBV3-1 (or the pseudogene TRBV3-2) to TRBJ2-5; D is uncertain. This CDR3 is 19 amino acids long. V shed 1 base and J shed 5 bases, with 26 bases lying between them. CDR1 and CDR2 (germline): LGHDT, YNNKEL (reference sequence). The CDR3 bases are TGTGCCAGCAGCCAAGGGCCCTTTGAGTTCTTGAAAGTCGGGGAGACCCAGTACTTC. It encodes CASSQGPFEFLKVGETQYF.

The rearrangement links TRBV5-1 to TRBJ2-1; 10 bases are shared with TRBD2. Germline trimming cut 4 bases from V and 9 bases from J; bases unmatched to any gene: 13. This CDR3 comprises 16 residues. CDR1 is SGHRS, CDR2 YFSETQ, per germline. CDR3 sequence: CASSTGGLAGAGEQFF. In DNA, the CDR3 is TGCGCCAGCAGCACTGGTGGGCTAGCGGGAGCTGGTGAGCAGTTCTTC. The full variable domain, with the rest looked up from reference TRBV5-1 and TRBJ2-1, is KAGVTQTPRYLIKTRGQQVTLSCSPISGHRSVSWYQQTPGQGLQFLFEYFSETQRNKGNFPGRFSGRQFSNSRSEMNVSTLELGDSALYLCASSTGGLAGAGEQFFGPGTRLTVL.

Here the CDR3 reads CASSTVSLLAQYF. In DNA, the CDR3 is TGTGCCAGCAGCACGGTTTCTTTACTAGCCCAGTACTTC. This sequence joins TRBV21-1 and TRBJ2-5; the DNA was not compared with TRBD2, the D call given in the table. TRBV21-1 is described as a pseudogene. The CDR3 covers 13 residues.

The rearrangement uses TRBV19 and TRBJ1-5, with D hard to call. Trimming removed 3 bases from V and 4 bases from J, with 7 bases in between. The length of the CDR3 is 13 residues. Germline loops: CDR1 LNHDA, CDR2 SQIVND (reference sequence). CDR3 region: CASSITANQPQHF. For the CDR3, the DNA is TGTGCCAGTAGTATCACAGCTAATCAGCCCCAGCATTTT.

The CDR3 DNA reads TGTGCCAGCAGCTTAGGTGGTGGCGGGAGATTACTGAAGACCCAGTACTTC. Its translation is CASSLGGGGRLLKTQYF. V usage is TRBV7-6 and J usage is TRBJ2-5; TRBD2 matches at 7 bases. V trimming: 1 base; J trimming: 6 bases; junction bases outside the gene matches: 14. The CDR3 is 17 amino acids. From germline, CDR1 is SGHVS and CDR2 FNYEAQ.

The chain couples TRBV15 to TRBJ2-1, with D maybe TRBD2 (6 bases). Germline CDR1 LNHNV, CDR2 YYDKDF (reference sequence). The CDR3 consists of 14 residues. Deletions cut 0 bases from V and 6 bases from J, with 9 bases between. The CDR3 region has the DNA TGTGCCACCAGCAGAGATCGACTAGTCAATGAGCAGTTCTTC. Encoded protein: CATSRDRLVNEQFF.

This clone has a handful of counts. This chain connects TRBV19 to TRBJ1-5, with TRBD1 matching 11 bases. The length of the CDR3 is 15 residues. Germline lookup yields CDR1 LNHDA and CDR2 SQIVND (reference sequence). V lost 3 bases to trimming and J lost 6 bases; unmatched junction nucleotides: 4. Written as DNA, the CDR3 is TGTGCCAGTAGTATCGGACAGGGGGCAAGTCAGCCCCAGCATTTT. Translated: CASSIGQGASQPQHF.

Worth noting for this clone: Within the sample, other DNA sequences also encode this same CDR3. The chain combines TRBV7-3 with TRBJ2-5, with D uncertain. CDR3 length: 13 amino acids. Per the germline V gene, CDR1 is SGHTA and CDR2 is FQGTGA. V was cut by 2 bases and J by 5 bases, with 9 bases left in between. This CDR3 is CASSLGLRETQYF. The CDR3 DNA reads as TGTGCCAGCAGCTTAGGGCTCAGGGAGACCCAGTACTTC.

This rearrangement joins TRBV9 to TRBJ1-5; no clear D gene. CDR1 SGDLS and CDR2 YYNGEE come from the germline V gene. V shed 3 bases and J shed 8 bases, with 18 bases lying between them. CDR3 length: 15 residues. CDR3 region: CASSASGRGPEPQHF. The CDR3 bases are TGTGCCAGCAGCGCCTCGGGCCGGGGTCCGGAGCCCCAGCATTTT.

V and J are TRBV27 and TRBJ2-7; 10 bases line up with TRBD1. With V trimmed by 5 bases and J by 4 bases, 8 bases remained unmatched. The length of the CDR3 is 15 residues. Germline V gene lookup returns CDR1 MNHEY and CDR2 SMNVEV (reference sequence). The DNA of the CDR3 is TGTGCCAGCAGTCCCGGCCAGGGACAGGGGTACGAGCAGTACTTC. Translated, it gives CASSPGQGQGYEQYF.

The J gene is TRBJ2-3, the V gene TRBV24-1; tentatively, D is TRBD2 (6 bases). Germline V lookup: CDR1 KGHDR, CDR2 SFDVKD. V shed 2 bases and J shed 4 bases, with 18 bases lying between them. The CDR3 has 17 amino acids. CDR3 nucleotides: TGTGCCACCAGTGATTGGGCAAGGGACTCAAAACCAGATACGCAGTATTTT. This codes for CATSDWARDSKPDTQYF.

The chain's CDR3 is CASSFLATDTQYF. In DNA form, the CDR3 reads TGTGCCAGCAGTTTCCTAGCAACAGATACGCAGTATTTT. V usage is TRBV27 and J usage is TRBJ2-3; D may be TRBD2 (5 bases). Germline V gene sequence: CDR1 MNHEY, CDR2 SMNVEV (reference sequence). V was cut by 3 bases and J by 3 bases, with 7 bases left in between. The CDR3 loop spans 13 amino acids.

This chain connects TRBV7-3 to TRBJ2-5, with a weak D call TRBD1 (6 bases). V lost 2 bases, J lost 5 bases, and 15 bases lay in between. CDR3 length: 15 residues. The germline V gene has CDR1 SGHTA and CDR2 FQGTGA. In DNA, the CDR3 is TGTGCCAGCAGCTTAGGGGCCAGGGGTGGGGAGACCCAGTACTTC. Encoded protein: CASSLGARGGETQYF.

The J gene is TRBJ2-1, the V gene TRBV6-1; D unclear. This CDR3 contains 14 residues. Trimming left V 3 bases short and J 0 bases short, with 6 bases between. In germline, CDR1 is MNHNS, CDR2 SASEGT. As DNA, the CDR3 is TGTGCCAGCAGTGACGGTGACTCCTACAATGAGCAGTTCTTC. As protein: CASSDGDSYNEQFF.

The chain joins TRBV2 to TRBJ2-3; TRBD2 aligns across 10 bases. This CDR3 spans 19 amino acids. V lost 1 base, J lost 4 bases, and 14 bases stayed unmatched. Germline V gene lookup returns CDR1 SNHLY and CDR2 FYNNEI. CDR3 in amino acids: CASSEGGGASGRFPDTQYF. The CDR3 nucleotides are TGTGCCAGCAGTGAAGGTGGAGGGGCTAGCGGGAGATTCCCAGATACGCAGTATTTT.

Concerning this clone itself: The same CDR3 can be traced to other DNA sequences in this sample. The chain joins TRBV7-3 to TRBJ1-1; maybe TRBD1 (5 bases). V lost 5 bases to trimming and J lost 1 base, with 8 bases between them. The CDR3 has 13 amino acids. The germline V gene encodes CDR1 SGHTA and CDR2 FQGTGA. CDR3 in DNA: TGTGCCAGCAGCCGCACAGGGAACACTGAAGCTTTCTTT. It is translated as CASSRTGNTEAFF.

The CDR3, as DNA: TGTGCCAGCAGCGTAGCGCGCAATGAGCAGTTCTTC. It yields the protein CASSVARNEQFF. The V and J genes are TRBV9 and TRBJ2-1; the D is unclear. Germline V CDR1 and CDR2: SGDLS, YYNGEE. The CDR3 contains 12 residues. V lost 0 bases, J lost 6 bases, and 4 bases lay in between.

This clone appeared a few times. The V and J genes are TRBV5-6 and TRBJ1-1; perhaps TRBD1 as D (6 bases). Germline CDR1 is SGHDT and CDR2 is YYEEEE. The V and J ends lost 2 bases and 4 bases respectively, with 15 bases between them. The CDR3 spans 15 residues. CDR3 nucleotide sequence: TGTGCCAGCAGCTTTGAAAGACAGGCCGGCACTGAAGCTTTCTTT. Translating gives CASSFERQAGTEAFF.